The next 7 T cell receptor gamma chains were all read from a single sample in a study of gammadelta T cells in human blood. TCRdb ran CATT on the RT-PCR reads. The data contain some 560 gamma-chain clones, 3% to 4% of them singletons. The source material was non-Vgamma9Vdelta2 gamma-delta T cells from adult blood. These receptors came from a human donor.

By sample share, this clone is large. This chain connects TRGV2 to TRGJ1 or TRGJ2. In germline, CDR1 is EGSNGY, CDR2 YDSYNSKV. Germline trimming cut 0 bases from V and 3 bases from J; bases unmatched to any gene: 5. This CDR3 has 14 amino acids. The CDR3 loop reads CATWDGRSYYKKLF. DNA of the CDR3: TGTGCCACCTGGGACGGGCGGAGTTATTATAAGAAACTCTTT.

This clone is judged medium-sized. The DNA is omitted, as the CDR3 cannot be located on it reliably, and the CDR3 follows TCRdb's listing. No V gene was called, and the J gene is TRGJP2. The CDR3 length is 15 residues, termini included. CDR3 protein: CATWDYPCSDWIKTF.

Notes on this clone: The protein TCRdb gives is from a much larger clone and does not agree with this DNA's translation at residue 3, likely a read error; the protein shown here comes from the DNA. This rearrangement joins TRGV8 to TRGJ1 or TRGJ2. This CDR3 contains 13 residues. From germline, CDR1 is VENAVY and CDR2 YDSYNSRV. The DNA for the CDR3 is TGTGCCGCCTGGGATCTGAATTATTATAAGAAACTCTTT. It yields the protein CAAWDLNYYKKLF.

This clone was observed a handful of times. The chain uses TRGV9 and TRGJP. J gave up 3 bases and V 3 bases, and 5 bases lay outside the gene matches. Germline CDR1 is GITISATS and CDR2 is ISYDGTV (reference sequence). This CDR3 is built from 17 residues. CDR3 protein: CALWESEQELGKKIKVF. Here the CDR3 DNA reads TGTGCCTTGTGGGAGTCTGAGCAAGAGTTGGGCAAAAAAATCAAGGTATTT.

By sample fraction, this clone is large. This chain uses TRGV9 with TRGJ1 or TRGJ2. This CDR3 has 13 amino acids. J was trimmed by 6 bases and V by 0 bases; bases with no gene match: 5. CDR1 and CDR2 from the germline V gene are GITISATS and ISYDGTV (reference sequence). The CDR3 spells CALWEVLGYKKLF. The DNA of the CDR3 is TGTGCCTTGTGGGAGGTGCTCGGTTATAAGAAACTCTTT.

This clone is judged medium-sized. The limits of the CDR3 on the DNA are not certain, so only TCRdb's listed CDR3 is given. No J gene was called, and the V gene is TRGV10. TRGV10 is identified as an open reading frame with a role that is uncertain. The CDR3 is 28 amino acids in total, end residues counted. CDR3 loop: CAAWDYYDSLAVEQHLLSQVSIGRIQHF.

This clone counts as medium-sized. This rearrangement joins TRGV4 to TRGJ1 or TRGJ2. The CDR3 extends over 10 amino acids. V lost 4 bases to trimming and J lost 10 bases; unmatched junction nucleotides: 4. Germline CDR1 reads EGSTGY; CDR2 reads YDSYTSSV. The CDR3 region is CATWENKKLF. The CDR3 nucleotides are TGTGCCACCTGGGAAAACAAGAAACTCTTT.